The sequence of this TCR beta chain was determined in a study of T cell repertoires in cytomegalovirus infection. General study results and limits: Of the TCR beta families, the public ones yielded a cumulative frequency that identified carriers of CMV plus the relevant HLA.

Points on this clonotype: Its cognate antigen is unknown.

Trimming took 4 bases from V and 6 from J, leaving 12 bases between them. CDR3 length equals 13 residues. Germline V gene sequence: CDR1 SEHNR, CDR2 FQNEAQ (reference sequence). A single record per CDR3 protein comes from TCRdb applying MiXCR to the reads. Altogether roughly 800,000 distinct CDR3 sequences are present, about 28% being singletons, with the ten largest covering about 12%. The chain is built from TRBV7-9 and TRBJ1-2; TRBD1 is a possible D gene (6 bases). The input for sequencing was cultured CD8+ T cells from PBMCs, taken from culture after CMV antigen stimulation. The sequence was obtained from a human donor in good health (CMV status not recorded). Some clones in this sample may be carry-over from other donors' samples. CDR3 region: CASSSQGWDGYTF. In DNA, the CDR3 is TGTGCCAGCAGCTCACAGGGTTGGGATGGCTACACCTTC.